What follows is one T cell receptor (beta chain) and its context. In each case, RNA was isolated and then reverse transcribed into cDNA as the sequencing template. The data were produced by immunoSEQ multiplex PCR, yet TCRdb's version contains in-frame clones alone and is incomplete. The sample lists 200,000 or so clones, around 62% occurring once. Germline V gene lookup returns CDR1 SGHNT and CDR2 YYREEE (reference sequence). This CDR3 region has 14 residues. V lost 3 bases to trimming and J lost 3 bases; unmatched junction nucleotides: 1. This entry belongs to a study of CD8+ T cells in alopecia areata.

This chain uses TRBV5-4 with TRBJ2-7; 12 bases line up with TRBD2. Sequences were derived from CD4+ T cells sorted from blood, sampled at week 0. This receptor was taken from a human donor with alopecia areata. The CDR3 DNA reads as TGTGCCAGCAGCTCGGGACTAGCGGGCTACGAGCAGTACTTC. Translating gives CASSSGLAGYEQYF.